The 26 T cell receptor beta chains presented below share a single source sample, sequenced in a study of blood T cell repertoires in COVID-19. Here immunoSEQ multiplex PCR was the method, and the copy in TCRdb shows in-frame clones only, minus some. The sample holds 180,000 or so clones, about 70% seen once. Source material: peripheral blood. Source of these receptors: a woman between 45 and 65 years old with active or convalescent COVID-19.

The CDR3 here is CASSFGQGGNTIYF. For the CDR3, the DNA is TGTGCCAGCAGTTTTGGACAGGGCGGAAACACCATATATTTT. The genes are TRBV6-6 and TRBJ1-3; 8 bases line up with TRBD1. Germline trimming cut 4 bases from V and 4 bases from J; bases unmatched to any gene: 3. Germline V gene sequence: CDR1 MNHNY, CDR2 SVGAGI (reference sequence). This CDR3 is built from 14 residues.

The chain joins TRBV6-5 to TRBJ1-6, with TRBD1 identical over 7 bases. V gave up 2 bases and J gave up 7 bases; unmatched junction bases: 8. Looked up from germline, CDR1 is MNHEY and CDR2 is SVGAGI. CDR3 length: 16 amino acids. The CDR3 nucleotides read TGTGCCAGCAGTTACGAGGGGGCGGGATGGAATTCACCCCTCCACTTT. Protein sequence: CASSYEGAGWNSPLHF.

A few counts support this clone. The chain is built from TRBV5-5 and TRBJ2-7, with 11 bases aligning to TRBD2. The CDR3 extends over 15 amino acids. J gave up 3 bases and V 6 bases, and 8 bases lay outside the gene matches. CDR1 is SGHKS and CDR2 is YYEKEE in the germline V gene (reference sequence). DNA for the CDR3: TGTGCCAGCACCCTTGGACTAGCGGGCGACTACGAGCAGTACTTC. Amino acids: CASTLGLAGDYEQYF.

J is TRBJ2-7 and V is TRBV7-2; tentatively, D is TRBD2 (7 bases). The CDR3 is 15 residues long. Germline-derived CDR1 and CDR2 are SGHTA and FQGNSA. The V end was cut by 5 bases, the J end by 3 bases, with 17 bases between. CDR3 in DNA: TGTGCCAGCAGCCGGGGGGCGGACTGGGGCTACGAGCAGTACTTC. It yields the protein CASSRGADWGYEQYF.

This chain joins TRBV3-1 (or the pseudogene TRBV3-2) and TRBJ2-3, with D unresolved. The CDR3 loop spans 13 amino acids. Germline CDR1 reads LGHDT; CDR2 reads YNNKEL (reference sequence). The V and J ends lost 4 bases and 2 bases respectively, with 7 bases between them. The CDR3 spells CASSRLNTDTQYF. The CDR3 DNA follows: TGTGCCAGCAGCCGGCTTAACACAGATACGCAGTATTTT.

This chain links TRBV7-9 with TRBJ1-1, with 11 bases identical to TRBD1. This CDR3 comprises 14 residues. With V trimmed by 10 bases and J by 2 bases, 6 bases remained unmatched. Germline CDR1 reads SEHNR; CDR2 reads FQNEAQ (reference sequence). This CDR3 is CATGQGALNTEAFF. CDR3 nucleotides: TGTGCCACCGGACAGGGGGCTCTTAACACTGAAGCTTTCTTT.

The V gene is TRBV18, the J gene TRBJ2-3; 7 bases align to TRBD1. Germline assignment: CDR1 KGHSH and CDR2 LQKENI. The ends lost 3 bases at V and 1 base at J; junction bases unmatched: 4. The CDR3 has 15 residues. The DNA of the CDR3 is TGTGCCAGCTCACCGAACAGGGGTGGCACAGATACGCAGTATTTT. Its translation is CASSPNRGGTDTQYF.

This rearrangement joins TRBV30 to TRBJ1-1, with D perhaps matching TRBD1 (5 bases). The V end lost 2 bases, the J end lost 7 bases, and 20 bases lay between the germline ends. Looked up from germline, CDR1 is GTSNPN and CDR2 is SVGIG (reference sequence). The length of the CDR3 is 15 residues. In DNA, the CDR3 is TGTGCCTGGAGTAAGACAGCTGATAGGAGAGATGAAGCTTTCTTT. Protein product: CAWSKTADRRDEAFF.

V gene TRBV11-2 combines with J gene TRBJ1-2; 9 bases fit TRBD1. Germline V gene sequence: CDR1 SGHAT, CDR2 FQNNGV. This CDR3 has 14 residues. Unmatched junction bases numbered 9, after V lost 5 bases and J lost 8 bases. The CDR3 sequence: CASSPSGQGSGYTF. The CDR3 DNA reads as TGTGCCAGCAGCCCCTCGGGACAGGGTTCGGGCTACACCTTC. Together with reference TRBV11-2 and TRBJ1-2, the CDR3 gives the full variable domain: EAGVAQSPRYKIIEKRQSVAFWCNPISGHATLYWYQQILGQGPKLLIQFQNNGVVDDSQLPKDRFSAERLKGVDSTLKIQPAKLEDSAVYLCASSPSGQGSGYTFGSGTRLTVV.

This clone occurred many times. The chain has TRBV2 and TRBJ2-3, with 11 nucleotides matching TRBD2. The ends lost 7 bases at V and 0 bases at J; junction bases unmatched: 6. The germline gives CDR1 SNHLY, CDR2 FYNNEI. The CDR3 has 16 amino acids. CDR3 nucleotides: TGTGCCAGCATCCGACTAGCGGGGACTAGCACAGATACGCAGTATTTT. Translated, it gives CASIRLAGTSTDTQYF.

The CDR3 loop reads CAISEGQLNEKLFF. CDR3 sequence (DNA): TGTGCCATCAGTGAGGGACAGCTTAATGAAAAACTGTTTTTT. The chain links TRBV10-3 to TRBJ1-4, with D possibly being TRBD1 (6 bases). This CDR3 has 14 residues. The ends were cut back, 2 bases at V and 4 bases at J, with 8 bases in the middle. The germline V gene has CDR1 ENHRY and CDR2 SYGVKD.

This sequence joins TRBV6-5 and TRBJ1-5, with 9 bases lining up with TRBD1. Germline V gene sequence: CDR1 MNHEY, CDR2 SVGAGI. Germline trimming cut 6 bases from V and 4 bases from J; bases unmatched to any gene: 4. This CDR3 has 14 amino acids. The CDR3 DNA reads as TGTGCCAGCAGAGACAGGGGGGGGAATCAGCCCCAGCATTTT. Translated: CASRDRGGNQPQHF.

The chain combines TRBV30 with TRBJ2-7, with D hard to call. The germline gives CDR1 GTSNPN, CDR2 SVGIG (reference sequence). V was pared by 1 base and J by 2 bases, with 9 bases between. This CDR3 contains 13 residues. CDR3 DNA sequence: TGTGCCTGGAGTGGGAGTTCTCCCTACGAGCAGTACTTC. Translating it yields CAWSGSSPYEQYF.

In nucleotides, the CDR3 is TGTGCCAGCAGCCAAGATGCAGCGGGAGGTACGATATGGACCCAGTACTTC. Amino acids: CASSQDAAGGTIWTQYF. The rearrangement joins TRBV3-1 (or the pseudogene TRBV3-2) to TRBJ2-5; 9 bases fit TRBD2. The length of the CDR3 is 17 residues. After removal of 0 bases from V and 7 bases from J, the junction contained 12 bases not matched to a gene. Germline values: CDR1 LGHDT, CDR2 YNNKEL (reference sequence).

For this clone: Other DNA sequences within the sample encode an identical CDR3. The gene calls are TRBV7-8 and TRBJ2-2; 8 bases map to TRBD2. J lost 5 bases, V lost 4 bases, and 6 bases had no gene match. CDR1 is SGHVS and CDR2 is FQNEAQ in the germline V gene. The CDR3 covers 15 residues. CDR3 DNA sequence: TGTGCCAGCAGCTCCGCGGGAGGAGGGACCGGGGAGCTGTTTTTT. It encodes CASSSAGGGTGELFF. Complete variable domain (other parts from reference TRBV7-8 and TRBJ2-2): GAGVSQSPRYKVAKRGQDVALRCDPISGHVSLFWYQQALGQGPEFLTYFQNEAQLDKSGLPSDRFFAERPEGSVSTLKIQRTQQEDSAVYLCASSSAGGGTGELFFGEGSRLTVL.

This clone was recorded once. V and J are TRBV6-2 or TRBV6-3 and TRBJ1-1; the D gene is possibly TRBD1 (5 bases). The CDR3 consists of 17 residues. The V gene's germline CDR1 is MNHEY and CDR2 SVGEGT. The V end lost 0 bases, the J end lost 4 bases, and 18 bases lay between the germline ends. CDR3 nucleotides: TGTGCCAGCAGTTACTCCCCGGGACTCCGGCGAAGCACTGAAGCTTTCTTT. It encodes CASSYSPGLRRSTEAFF.

V usage is TRBV30 and J usage is TRBJ1-2, with 10 bases that match TRBD1. V shed 4 bases and J 7 bases; nucleotides not matched to a gene: 6. This CDR3 contains 13 residues. Germline V lookup: CDR1 GTSNPN, CDR2 SVGIG (reference sequence). DNA for the CDR3: TGTGCCTGGAAGGGGACAGGGGTTTCTGGCTACACCTTC. Translating gives CAWKGTGVSGYTF.

V gene TRBV18 combines with J gene TRBJ1-2, with 8 bases identical to TRBD1. The V gene's germline CDR1 is KGHSH and CDR2 LQKENI. The CDR3 is made up of 13 amino acids. V dropped 4 bases and J dropped 7; count of bases not matched to a gene: 5. DNA for the CDR3: TGTGCCAGCTCACTACCAGGGGGCATTGGCTACACCTTC. Translated: CASSLPGGIGYTF.

This clone occurred a few times. The DNA of the CDR3 is TGTGCCAGCAGCTTAACGGGGACTGATGGCTACACCTTC. This encodes CASSLTGTDGYTF. The rearrangement uses TRBV7-2 and TRBJ1-2, with a weak D call TRBD1 (5 bases). CDR3 length equals 13 residues. CDR1 and CDR2 from the germline V gene are SGHTA and FQGNSA. V gave up 2 bases and J gave up 6 bases, with 10 bases separating them.

The CDR3 DNA sequence: TGCAGCGTGGACAGGGGCAGTAGAACTGAAGCTTTCTTT. This gives the protein CSVDRGSRTEAFF. The V call is TRBV29-1, the J call TRBJ1-1; 9 positions agree with TRBD1. The CDR3 is made up of 13 amino acids. V lost 6 bases, J lost 5 bases, and 7 bases stayed unmatched. Germline CDR1 reads SQVTM; CDR2 reads ANQGSEA.

The chain links TRBV3-1 (or the pseudogene TRBV3-2) to TRBJ1-6, with D tentatively TRBD1 (5 bases). V was shortened by 5 bases and J by 1 base, with 9 bases between the two germline ends. The CDR3 is 15 residues long. From germline, CDR1 is LGHDT and CDR2 YNNKEL (reference sequence). The CDR3 here is CASSFRGSYNSPLHF. The CDR3 region has the DNA TGTGCCAGCAGCTTCCGGGGGTCCTATAATTCACCCCTCCACTTT.

This clone occurred once. The rearrangement uses TRBV6-5 and TRBJ2-7, with 11 bases lining up with TRBD1. This CDR3 is 15 amino acids long. Germline trimming cut 6 bases from V and 2 bases from J; bases unmatched to any gene: 6. CDR1 is MNHEY and CDR2 is SVGAGI in the germline V gene. The CDR3 loop reads CASRMDRGQTYEQYF. Here the CDR3 DNA reads TGTGCCAGCAGGATGGACAGGGGGCAAACCTACGAGCAGTACTTC.

The V call is TRBV28, the J call TRBJ2-3; D is unresolved. With 5 bases removed from V and 0 bases from J, the gap between germline ends came to 9 bases. The CDR3 length is 14 residues. Germline V CDR1 and CDR2: MDHEN, SYDVKM. CDR3 in amino acids: CASSPSRSTDTQYF. DNA of the CDR3: TGTGCCAGCAGTCCTTCCCGGAGCACAGATACGCAGTATTTT.

The V and J genes are TRBV4-2 and TRBJ2-4; D might be TRBD2 (5 bases). Germline V lookup: CDR1 LGHNA, CDR2 YNFKEQ. CDR3 length: 17 amino acids. Deletions cut 0 bases from V and 5 bases from J, with 17 bases between. The CDR3 sequence: CASSQDGEWLAENIQYF. CDR3 nucleotide sequence: TGTGCCAGCAGCCAAGATGGGGAGTGGCTAGCAGAAAACATTCAGTACTTC.

This clone was observed a few times. As DNA, the CDR3 is TGTGCCAGTAGTCAACAGGGGGCGCGGAGTATGCATGGCTACACCTTC. Encoded protein: CASSQQGARSMHGYTF. This chain connects TRBV19 to TRBJ1-2; 9 bases are shared with TRBD1. CDR1 and CDR2 from the germline V gene are LNHDA and SQIVND (reference sequence). V lost 5 bases and J lost 6; bases outside the gene matches: 13. The CDR3 runs to 16 residues.

The rearrangement uses TRBV3-1 (or the pseudogene TRBV3-2) and TRBJ1-1; TRBD1 matches 10 bases. The CDR3 consists of 15 residues. The V gene end was trimmed by 6 bases and the J gene end by 1 base; junction bases not matched to a gene: 5. CDR1 LGHDT and CDR2 YNNKEL come from the germline V gene (reference sequence). As DNA, the CDR3 is TGTGCCAGCAGATTCCGGGACAGGGGGAACACTGAAGCTTTCTTT. It is translated as CASRFRDRGNTEAFF.